These 32 T cell receptor beta chains share one sample of origin, sequenced in a study of T cells after yellow fever vaccination. TCRdb analysed the 5' RACE reads with MiXCR anew, one entry per CDR3 protein. The sample comprises over 120,000 distinct CDR3 sequences, approximately 6.6% of which are singletons, and approximately 0.67% rests with the top ten. The sample in question was CD4+ T cells sorted from PBMCs, obtained 10 days after the yellow fever booster vaccination. All receptors derive from a man aged 25-40 years who received the YFV17D yellow fever vaccine.

This clonotype was seen ten or more times. The chain carries TRBV12-3 or TRBV12-4 and TRBJ2-3; D uncertain. CDR3 size: 14 residues. V lost 8 bases to trimming and J lost 2 bases, with 14 bases between them. The chain's CDR3 is CASRRQAHTDTQYF. Written as DNA, the CDR3 is TGTGCCAGCCGCCGGCAGGCCCACACAGATACGCAGTATTTT.

This clonotype has a count of ten or more. The CDR3 region is CASRLSGIKEQFF. CDR3 nucleotide sequence: TGTGCCAGCAGGCTTAGCGGGATAAAAGAGCAGTTCTTC. The rearrangement links TRBV12-3 or TRBV12-4 to TRBJ2-1; 8 bases match TRBD2. Trimming at V came to 6 bases and at J to 10 bases, leaving 8 bases not matched to a gene. The CDR3 loop spans 13 amino acids.

This clonotype was detected many times. The chain uses TRBV7-2 and TRBJ2-1; D might be TRBD2 (5 bases). The CDR3 extends over 16 amino acids. The V end was cut by 1 base, the J end by 0 bases, with 10 bases between. The germline V gene has CDR1 SGHTA and CDR2 FQGNSA. The CDR3 DNA reads TGTGCCAGCAGCTTAGGCGGGCGCGGCTCCTACAATGAGCAGTTCTTC. It yields the protein CASSLGGRGSYNEQFF.

This clonotype has ten or more counts. In DNA, the CDR3 is TGTGCCAGCAGCTTAGCGGGAGGGGACTCCTACGAGCAGTACTTC. This encodes CASSLAGGDSYEQYF. This chain uses TRBV7-3 with TRBJ2-7; 9 bases fit TRBD2. Trimming at V came to 2 bases and at J to 0 bases, leaving 2 bases not matched to a gene. This CDR3 is 15 amino acids long. Germline CDR1 and CDR2: SGHTA and FQGTGA.

The chain joins TRBV4-2 to TRBJ2-7; TRBD2 aligns across 8 bases. CDR1 and CDR2 (germline): LGHNA, YNFKEQ. Losses at the gene ends were 0 bases for V and 0 bases for J; bases not matched to a gene: 7. CDR3 size: 17 residues. In DNA, the CDR3 is TGTGCCAGCAGCCAAGATCCCGGACTAGCCTTCTCCTACGAGCAGTACTTC. This encodes CASSQDPGLAFSYEQYF.

This clonotype was detected many times. The chain uses TRBV5-6 and TRBJ2-1; D uncertain. Trimming cost V 1 base and J 8 bases, with 7 bases left between them. Germline V gene data show CDR1 as SGHDT and CDR2 as YYEEEE. The CDR3 runs 12 residues. The CDR3 sequence: CASSLRADEQFF. For the CDR3, the DNA is TGTGCCAGCAGCTTGCGGGCCGATGAGCAGTTCTTC.

This clonotype was found many times. CDR3 loop: CASSLPGRLRETQYF. As DNA, the CDR3 is TGTGCCAGCAGTCTTCCAGGAAGGTTAAGGGAGACCCAGTACTTC. The chain uses TRBV28 and TRBJ2-5, with D unresolved. The ends were cut back, 5 bases at V and 5 bases at J, with 18 bases in the middle. Germline V gene data show CDR1 as MDHEN and CDR2 as SYDVKM. There are 15 residues in the CDR3.

This clonotype was picked up one time. The rearrangement joins TRBV29-1 to TRBJ2-3, with 7 bases lining up with TRBD2. The CDR3 has 15 residues. V lost 5 bases to trimming and J lost 2 bases; unmatched junction nucleotides: 10. Germline CDR1 and CDR2: SQVTM and ANQGSEA. The CDR3 nucleotides are TGCAGCGTTAGTACGGCTAGCGGAATCACAGATACGCAGTATTTT. This sequence encodes CSVSTASGITDTQYF.

This chain joins TRBV5-6 and TRBJ2-3; 8 bases are shared with TRBD2. V lost 4 bases, J lost 8 bases, and 6 bases stayed unmatched. The CDR3 length is 13 residues. Germline V gene sequence: CDR1 SGHDT, CDR2 YYEEEE. The CDR3: CASSKGLEFTQYF. CDR3 sequence (DNA): TGTGCCAGCAGCAAGGGACTAGAGTTTACGCAGTATTTT.

This clonotype was seen ten or more times. CDR3: CASSQPGTTYEQYF. Here the CDR3 DNA reads TGTGCCAGCAGCCAACCGGGAACCACCTACGAGCAGTACTTC. This rearrangement joins TRBV7-9 to TRBJ2-7, with TRBD2 as a possible D gene (5 bases). Germline assignment: CDR1 SEHNR and CDR2 FQNEAQ (reference sequence). The CDR3 sequence is 14 residues long. Trimming cost V 5 bases and J 2 bases, with 13 bases left between them. Looking up the rest from reference TRBV7-9 and TRBJ2-7 gives the full variable domain: DTGVSQNPRHKITKRGQNVTFRCDPISEHNRLYWYRQTLGQGPEFLTYFQNEAQLEKSRLLSDRFSAERPKGSFSTLEIQRTEQGDSAMYLCASSQPGTTYEQYFGPGTRLTVT.

This clonotype was seen many times. This chain joins TRBV6-5 and TRBJ2-1, with D uncertain. CDR1 and CDR2 from the germline V gene are MNHEY and SVGAGI. Trimming shortened V by 8 bases and J by 13 bases, and 15 bases separated the two germline ends. The CDR3 sequence is 11 residues long. CDR3 amino acids: CASRRARVQFF. The CDR3 DNA reads TGTGCCAGCCGTCGGGCCCGGGTCCAGTTCTTC.

The chain employs TRBV27 and TRBJ1-2, with unresolved D. With 3 bases removed from V and 8 bases from J, the gap between germline ends came to 16 bases. The CDR3 covers 14 residues. Germline loops: CDR1 MNHEY, CDR2 SMNVEV (reference sequence). The CDR3 sequence is CASSFAASREGYTF. CDR3 coding DNA: TGTGCCAGCAGTTTTGCAGCGTCCCGTGAGGGCTACACCTTC.

About this clonotype itself: This clone may be a read error of a much larger clone one base away. V and J are TRBV20-1 and TRBJ1-2; D is perhaps TRBD1 (5 bases). CDR1 and CDR2 from the germline V gene are DFQATT and SNEGSKA (reference sequence). V was pared by 3 bases and J by 6 bases, with 11 bases between. This CDR3 spans 12 amino acids. The CDR3 DNA sequence: TGCAGTGCTAGTGCAGGGAAAAATGGCTACACCTTC. Residues: CSASAGKNGYTF.

V is TRBV6-1 and J is TRBJ2-5; D not certain. There are 13 residues in the CDR3. The ends were cut back, 4 bases at V and 3 bases at J, with 9 bases in the middle. Germline V gives CDR1 MNHNS, CDR2 SASEGT. CDR3 coding DNA: TGTGCCAGCAGTGTGTTTAGGAAAGAGACCCAGTACTTC. Its protein is CASSVFRKETQYF.

The table lists this clonotype with a few counts. The chain links TRBV12-3 or TRBV12-4 to TRBJ2-2, with TRBD2 matching over 9 bases. V lost 4 bases and J lost 1; bases outside the gene matches: 4. This CDR3 spans 16 amino acids. CDR3 residues: CASSYAGGLNTGELFF. The DNA for the CDR3 is TGTGCCAGCAGTTACGCGGGAGGGCTGAACACCGGGGAGCTGTTTTTT.

This clonotype was seen ten or more times. This chain uses TRBV5-1 with TRBJ2-1; perhaps TRBD2 as D (6 bases). The V end was cut by 0 bases, the J end by 4 bases, with 11 bases between. This CDR3 has 15 amino acids. CDR1 and CDR2 from the germline V gene are SGHRS and YFSETQ. The CDR3 nucleotides read TGCGCCAGCAGCTTGGAGAGTAGCGGATACAATGAGCAGTTCTTC. Its protein product is CASSLESSGYNEQFF.

This clonotype was detected a few times. This chain connects TRBV19 to TRBJ2-7, with D tentatively TRBD2 (5 bases). V was shortened by 3 bases and J by 3 bases, with 9 bases between the two germline ends. The CDR3 runs 13 residues. CDR1 and CDR2 from the germline V gene are LNHDA and SQIVND (reference sequence). CDR3 region: CASSIGRGYEQYF. CDR3 sequence (DNA): TGTGCCAGTAGTATTGGGAGAGGCTACGAGCAGTACTTC. The whole variable domain, remainder taken from reference TRBV19 and TRBJ2-7, is DGGITQSPKYLFRKEGQNVTLSCEQNLNHDAMYWYRQDPGQGLRLIYYSQIVNDFQKGDIAEGYSVSREKKESFPLTVTSAQKNPTAFYLCASSIGRGYEQYFGPGTRLTVT.

In this sample, this clonotype turned up many times. The V and J genes are TRBV24-1 and TRBJ2-1; D is uncertain. Germline lookup yields CDR1 KGHDR and CDR2 SFDVKD. V shed 4 bases and J shed 8 bases, with 8 bases lying between them. The CDR3 has 12 amino acids. CDR3 protein: CATSDPMYEQFF. The CDR3 nucleotides are TGTGCCACCAGTGACCCCATGTATGAGCAGTTCTTC.

The rearrangement links TRBV19 to TRBJ1-2, with unresolved D. This CDR3 contains 16 residues. Germline V gene data show CDR1 as LNHDA and CDR2 as SQIVND (reference sequence). Trimming removed 0 bases at V and 0 bases at J, with 11 bases between. The CDR3 coding sequence is TGTGCCAGTAGTATAGATCGCAACAGACCTAACTATGGCTACACCTTC. As protein: CASSIDRNRPNYGYTF.

This clonotype was recorded many times. The gene calls are TRBV27 and TRBJ2-3; 8 positions match TRBD2. CDR1 is MNHEY and CDR2 is SMNVEV in the germline V gene (reference sequence). This CDR3 has 14 amino acids. The junction had 5 bases not matched to a gene; V was cut back by 6 bases and J by 3 bases. The CDR3 nucleotides are TGTGCCAGCAGGCGGGAGGTGCGGACAGATACGCAGTATTTT. Translating it yields CASRREVRTDTQYF.

This clonotype has a count of ten or more. The chain recombines TRBV29-1 with TRBJ2-7; D unclear. CDR1 SQVTM and CDR2 ANQGSEA come from the germline V gene. The CDR3 sequence is 12 residues long. Trimming stripped 3 bases from V and 0 bases from J, with 6 bases between. The CDR3 DNA sequence: TGCAGCGTTGAGGTTAGCTCCTACGAGCAGTACTTC. Encoded protein: CSVEVSSYEQYF.

This clonotype appeared many times. The DNA of the CDR3 is TGTGCCAGCAGTGAAAGACAGGGAATGGGAGAAAAACTGTTTTTT. This gives the protein CASSERQGMGEKLFF. V is TRBV27 and J is TRBJ1-4, with 7 bases matching TRBD1. Germline V gives CDR1 MNHEY, CDR2 SMNVEV (reference sequence). The CDR3 spans 15 residues. V lost 5 bases to trimming and J lost 8 bases; unmatched junction nucleotides: 11.

This clonotype was counted many times. The chain joins TRBV7-9 to TRBJ2-3; 11 bases are a match to TRBD2. This CDR3 region has 16 residues. Germline V CDR1 and CDR2: SEHNR, FQNEAQ (reference sequence). V lost 6 bases and J lost 2; bases outside the gene matches: 7. This CDR3 reads CASSKPSGRFTDTQYF. The CDR3 DNA reads as TGTGCCAGCAGTAAACCTAGCGGGAGGTTCACAGATACGCAGTATTTT. Full variable domain (rest looked up from reference TRBV7-9 and TRBJ2-3): DTGVSQNPRHKITKRGQNVTFRCDPISEHNRLYWYRQTLGQGPEFLTYFQNEAQLEKSRLLSDRFSAERPKGSFSTLEIQRTEQGDSAMYLCASSKPSGRFTDTQYFGPGTRLTVL.

This clonotype came up many times. The chain has TRBV20-1 and TRBJ2-3; D gene uncertain. Germline V gene sequence: CDR1 DFQATT, CDR2 SNEGSKA (reference sequence). There are 13 residues in the CDR3. V was trimmed by 1 base and J by 1 base, leaving 6 bases between them. The chain's CDR3 is CSARVPGTDTQYF. The CDR3 DNA reads TGCAGTGCTAGAGTACCGGGCACAGATACGCAGTATTTT.

This clonotype was seen only a few times. The gene calls are TRBV20-1 and TRBJ1-2; D unresolved. Deletions cut 2 bases from V and 8 bases from J, with 9 bases between. CDR1 and CDR2 (germline): DFQATT, SNEGSKA (reference sequence). The CDR3 is 11 amino acids. CDR3 DNA: TGCAGTGCTAGAAGGCGGCCCGGCTACACCTTC. Its translation is CSARRRPGYTF.

This clonotype came up many times. The chain uses TRBV28 and TRBJ2-1, with D unresolved. The CDR3 runs to 13 residues. Germline CDR1 and CDR2: MDHEN and SYDVKM. With 7 bases removed from V and 5 bases from J, the gap between germline ends came to 12 bases. This CDR3 is CASTGHNHNEQFF. The CDR3 DNA reads TGTGCCAGCACCGGTCACAACCACAATGAGCAGTTCTTC.

This clonotype has a handful of counts. The chain combines TRBV3-1 with TRBJ2-7, with TRBD2 identical over 9 bases. CDR3 size: 19 residues. V was clipped by 0 bases and J by 2 bases; unmatched bases: 14. Germline V gene sequence: CDR1 LGHDT, CDR2 YNNKEL (reference sequence). This CDR3 reads CASSQDLRGSTSGTYEQYF. CDR3 coding DNA: TGTGCCAGCAGCCAAGATCTCCGGGGGTCGACTAGCGGAACCTACGAGCAGTACTTC.

This clonotype was observed many times. The CDR3 region is CASSLNGEQYF. For the CDR3, the DNA is TGTGCCAGCAGTTTAAACGGCGAGCAGTACTTC. The chain carries TRBV12-3 or TRBV12-4 and TRBJ2-7; no firm D call. V lost 2 bases to trimming and J lost 6 bases, with 5 bases between them. The CDR3 is made up of 11 amino acids.

This clonotype was recorded at least ten times. The gene calls are TRBV20-1 and TRBJ2-5; the D is unclear. CDR3 length: 15 residues. V lost 1 base to trimming and J lost 0 bases, with 12 bases between them. CDR1 and CDR2 (germline): DFQATT, SNEGSKA (reference sequence). The CDR3 nucleotides are TGCAGTGCTAGAGTTCAGGCAGGCAACCAAGAGACCCAGTACTTC. This sequence encodes CSARVQAGNQETQYF.

Turning to this clonotype: The limits of the CDR3 on the DNA are not certain, so only TCRdb's listed CDR3 is given. The chain links TRBV7-5 to TRBJ2-4. TRBV7-5 is noted as a pseudogene. Inclusive of both ends, the CDR3 amounts to 20 amino acids. The CDR3 protein is CGSVPAASRYLRKAKNIQYF.

This clonotype was found many times. The chain has TRBV18 and TRBJ2-7, with TRBD2 identical over 8 bases. The CDR3 contains 14 residues. CDR1 and CDR2 (germline): KGHSH, LQKENI. V shed 3 bases, J shed 5 bases, and the junction held 6 bases outside the gene matches. CDR3 coding DNA: TGTGCCAGCTCACCGTCGGCGGGGGGAGACGAGCAGTACTTC. This encodes CASSPSAGGDEQYF.

This clonotype was counted only a few times. The V gene is TRBV4-3, the J gene TRBJ2-7, with 11 bases matching TRBD1. Per the germline V gene, CDR1 is LGHNA and CDR2 is YSLEER. J gave up 6 bases and V 4 bases, and 8 bases lay outside the gene matches. The CDR3 length is 15 residues. Here the CDR3 DNA reads TGCGCCAGCAGCCTTCTGGGGGGACAGGGGGGCGAGCAGTACTTC. As protein: CASSLLGGQGGEQYF.